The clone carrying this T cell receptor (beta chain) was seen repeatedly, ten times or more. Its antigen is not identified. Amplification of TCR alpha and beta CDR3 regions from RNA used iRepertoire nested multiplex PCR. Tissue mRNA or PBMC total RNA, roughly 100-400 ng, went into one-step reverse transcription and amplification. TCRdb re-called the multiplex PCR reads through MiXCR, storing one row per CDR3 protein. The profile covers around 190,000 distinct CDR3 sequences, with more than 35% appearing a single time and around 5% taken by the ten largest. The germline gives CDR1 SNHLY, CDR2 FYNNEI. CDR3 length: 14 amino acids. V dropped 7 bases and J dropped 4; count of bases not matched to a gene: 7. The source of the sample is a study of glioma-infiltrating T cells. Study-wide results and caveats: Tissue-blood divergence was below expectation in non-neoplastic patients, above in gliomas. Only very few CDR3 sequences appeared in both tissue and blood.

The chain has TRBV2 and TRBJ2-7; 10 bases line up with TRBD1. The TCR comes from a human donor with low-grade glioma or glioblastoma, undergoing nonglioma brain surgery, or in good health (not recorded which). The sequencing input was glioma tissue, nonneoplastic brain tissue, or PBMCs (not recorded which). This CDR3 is CASIRDRGRYEQYF. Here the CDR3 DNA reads TGTGCCAGCATCCGCGACAGGGGGCGATACGAGCAGTACTTC.